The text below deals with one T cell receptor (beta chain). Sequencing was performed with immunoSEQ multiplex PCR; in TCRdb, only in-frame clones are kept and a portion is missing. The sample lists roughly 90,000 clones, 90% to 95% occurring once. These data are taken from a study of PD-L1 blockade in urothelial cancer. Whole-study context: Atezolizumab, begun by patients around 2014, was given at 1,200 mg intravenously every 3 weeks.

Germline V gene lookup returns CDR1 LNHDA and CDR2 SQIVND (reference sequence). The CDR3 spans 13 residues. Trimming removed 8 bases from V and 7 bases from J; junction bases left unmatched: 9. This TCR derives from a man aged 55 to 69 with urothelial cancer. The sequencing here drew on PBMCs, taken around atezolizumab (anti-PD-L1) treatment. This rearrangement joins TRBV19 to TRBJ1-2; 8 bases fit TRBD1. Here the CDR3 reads CASAPGQGFGYTF. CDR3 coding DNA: TGTGCCAGTGCCCCAGGACAGGGTTTTGGCTACACCTTC.